This TCR beta chain was sequenced in a study of shared clonotypes between healthy human individuals. The table came from immunoSEQ multiplex PCR; TCRdb's copy has only in-frame clones and leaves some out. The data contain around 510,000 clones, around 96% of them singletons. CDR1 and CDR2 (germline): MDHEN, SYDVKM. V lost 1 base and J lost 10, with 13 bases in between. The CDR3 contains 13 residues. This clonotype was sampled from a woman in her 30s in good health. The specimen was naive CD4+ T cells sorted from blood. Described subset: CD45RA+ positively selected. This chain uses TRBV28 with TRBJ1-2; D gene ambiguous. The CDR3 loop is CASSLSATPAYTF. CDR3 DNA sequence: TGTGCCAGCAGTTTATCAGCGACGCCCGCCTACACCTTC.